This TCR beta chain originates from a study of cytomegalovirus exposure and HLA in healthy donors. This clone was picked up one time. The target antigen is unknown. With V trimmed by 10 bases and J by 6 bases, 11 bases remained unmatched. From germline, CDR1 is MNHEY and CDR2 SMNVEV (reference sequence). The CDR3 runs 13 residues. PCR used 60 Vbeta primers and 13 Jbeta primers. TCRdb's copy holds only in-frame clones and misses some; the assay was immunoSEQ multiplex PCR. The sample shows 150,000 to 250,000 clones, roughly 79% of them seen only once. Study-wide findings and caveats: When analyzed later, a missense DCLRE1C variant was found to be linked to TCR beta V- and J-gene trimming. The study put under 200 TCR beta chains on its list as cytomegalovirus-associated.

The clonotype was recovered from a man aged 25-40 years in good health and CMV-seronegative. J is TRBJ2-7 and V is TRBV27, with 8 bases aligning to TRBD1. Sequencing was performed on PBMCs. CDR3 region: CAIGTGPSGEQYF. The CDR3 DNA follows: TGTGCCATCGGGACAGGCCCGTCGGGCGAGCAGTACTTC.